This is a list of T cell receptor beta chains from one sample in a study of cytomegalovirus exposure and HLA in healthy donors. The repertoire was sequenced with immunoSEQ multiplex PCR; TCRdb's copy has only in-frame clones and lacks some. Of about 150,000 clones in the sample, 75% to 85% were seen once. The sample consisted of PBMCs. Receptor source: a man between 50 and 59 years old in good health and CMV-seropositive. The CDR3 runs from the conserved cysteine through the conserved F or W. A D gene is named only where the DNA matches it firmly. Size values are once, few and many counts, or a class for expanded clones, and some rows have none.

size: NA
V: TRBV6-1
length: 11
D: NA
J: TRBJ2-5
DNA: TGTGCCAGCAGTGAAGGCGTCCACTGGTACTTC
CDR3: CASSEGVHWYF

size: NA
V: TRBV5-1
length: 18
D: NA
J: TRBJ2-3
DNA: TGCGCCAGCAGCTTAGGTGTAAGGGGGACTACTAGCACAGATACGCAGTATTTT
CDR3: CASSLGVRGTTSTDTQYF

size: NA
V: TRBV5-1
length: 13
D: NA
J: TRBJ1-1
DNA: TGCGCCAGCAGCCTAGGGAGGAACACTGAAGCTTTCTTT
CDR3: CASSLGRNTEAFF

size: NA
V: TRBV6-1
length: 12
D: NA
J: TRBJ2-7
DNA: TGTGCCACGGCTTTCGAGGGTCACGAGCAGTACTTC
CDR3: CATAFEGHEQYF

size: NA
V: TRBV18
length: 14
D: TRBD2
J: TRBJ2-5
DNA: TGTGCCAGCTCACCGTCCGGGGGGCAAGAGACCCAGTACTTC
CDR3: CASSPSGGQETQYF

size: few
V: TRBV5-4
length: 17
D: TRBD2
J: TRBJ2-5
DNA: TGTGCCAGCAGCACTCCTACTAGCGGGAGGGCCGGAGAGACCCAGTACTTC
CDR3: CASSTPTSGRAGETQYF

size: NA
V: TRBV9
length: 15
D: TRBD1
J: TRBJ2-1
DNA: TGTGCCAGCAGCCGCCGGGACAGGGCCGCCGATGAGCAGTTCTTC
CDR3: CASSRRDRAADEQFF

size: NA
V: TRBV5-6
length: 14
D: NA
J: TRBJ1-1
DNA: TGTGCCAGCAGCTTGAGCGGACTGAACACTGAAGCTTTCTTT
CDR3: CASSLSGLNTEAFF

size: NA
V: TRBV5-1
length: 15
D: NA
J: TRBJ1-5
DNA: TGCGCCAGCAGCGAAACAGGGTATAGCAATCAGCCCCAGCATTTT
CDR3: CASSETGYSNQPQHF

size: NA
V: TRBV27
length: 16
D: NA
J: TRBJ2-2
DNA: TGTGCCAGCAGTTTTTCGGCAGGGGCATGGACCGGGGAGCTGTTTTTT
CDR3: CASSFSAGAWTGELFF

size: NA
V: TRBV11-2
length: 16
D: NA
J: TRBJ2-4
DNA: TGTGCCAGCGCTCCAACGACGGGGTTAGCCAAAAACATTCAGTACTTC
CDR3: CASAPTTGLAKNIQYF

size: NA
V: TRBV18
length: 16
D: TRBD1
J: TRBJ1-3
DNA: TGTGCCAGCTCAGCCACAGGGGGCACCTCTGGAAACACCATATATTTT
CDR3: CASSATGGTSGNTIYF

size: NA
V: TRBV5-4
length: 14
D: NA
J: TRBJ1-2
DNA: TGTGCCAGCAGCTTGGCGGGCAGGGCCTATGGCTACACCTTC
CDR3: CASSLAGRAYGYTF

size: NA
V: TRBV7-9
length: 14
D: TRBD1
J: TRBJ1-4
DNA: TGTGCCAGCGGAGGAAGGGGGCGACGGGAAAAACTGTTTTTT
CDR3: CASGGRGRREKLFF

size: few
V: TRBV5-1
length: 15
D: TRBD2
J: TRBJ2-1
DNA: TGCGCCAGCAGCTACGGACTAGCGGGAGCCAATGAGCAGTTCTTC
CDR3: CASSYGLAGANEQFF

size: NA
V: TRBV11-3
length: 15
D: NA
J: TRBJ2-5
DNA: TGTGCCAGCAGCTTGGGGGGGCCCCCGCAAGAGACCCAGTACTTC
CDR3: CASSLGGPPQETQYF

size: NA
V: TRBV2
length: 14
D: TRBD1
J: TRBJ1-4
DNA: TGTGCCAGCAGTGGACAGGGCAAGTCTGAAAAACTGTTTTTT
CDR3: CASSGQGKSEKLFF

size: NA
V: TRBV5-1
length: 15
D: NA
J: TRBJ1-2
DNA: TGCGCCAGCAGCTTGACAGGGACGGATTACTATGGCTACACCTTC
CDR3: CASSLTGTDYYGYTF

size: NA
V: TRBV2
length: 16
D: TRBD2
J: TRBJ2-3
DNA: TGTGCCAGTGGGGGGGGAACTAGCGGGATCACAGATACGCAGTATTTT
CDR3: CASGGGTSGITDTQYF

size: few
V: TRBV9
length: 12
D: NA
J: TRBJ2-3
DNA: TGTGCCAGCAGCAGGGGGTTAGATACGCAGTATTTT
CDR3: CASSRGLDTQYF

size: few
V: TRBV7-9
length: 16
D: TRBD1
J: TRBJ1-2
DNA: TGTTCCAGCAGCTTGGGGGACAGGGCCACTAACTATGGCTACACCTTC
CDR3: CSSSLGDRATNYGYTF

size: NA
V: TRBV6-5
length: 13
D: NA
J: TRBJ1-5
DNA: TGTGCCAGCAGTTACTTGTCCCAGGGGCCCCAGCATTTT
CDR3: CASSYLSQGPQHF

size: NA
V: TRBV6-1
length: 16
D: TRBD2
J: TRBJ2-5
DNA: TGTGCCAGCAGTGAAGGGACTAGCGGGGGCCAAGAGACCCAGTACTTC
CDR3: CASSEGTSGGQETQYF

size: NA
V: TRBV6-1
length: 15
D: NA
J: TRBJ1-2
DNA: TGTGCCAGCAGTGAAGCGCGAGGGGGGGCCTATGGCTACACCTTC
CDR3: CASSEARGGAYGYTF

size: NA
V: TRBV7-9
length: 15
D: NA
J: TRBJ1-4
DNA: TGTGCCAGCAGTTGGACCGGGACAACTAATGAAAAACTGTTTTTT
CDR3: CASSWTGTTNEKLFF

size: NA
V: TRBV6-6
length: 12
D: NA
J: TRBJ2-3
DNA: TGTGCCAGCGTCGACTCGGTGGATACGCAGTATTTT
CDR3: CASVDSVDTQYF